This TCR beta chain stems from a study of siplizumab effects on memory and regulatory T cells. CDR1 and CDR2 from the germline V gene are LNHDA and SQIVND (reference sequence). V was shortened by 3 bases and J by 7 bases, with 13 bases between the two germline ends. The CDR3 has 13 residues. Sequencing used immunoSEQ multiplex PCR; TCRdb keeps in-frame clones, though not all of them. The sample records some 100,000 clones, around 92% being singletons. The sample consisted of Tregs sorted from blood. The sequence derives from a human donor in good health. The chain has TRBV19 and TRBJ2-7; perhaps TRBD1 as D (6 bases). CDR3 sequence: CASSIVQGWEQYF. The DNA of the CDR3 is TGTGCCAGTAGTATTGTTCAGGGGTGGGAGCAGTACTTC.